The source of this T cell receptor (beta chain) is a study of blood T cell repertoires in COVID-19. At the level of the study: Sites in the United States, Italy and Spain provided acute and convalescent COVID-19 samples. PBMCs, B-cell-depleted T cells, or T cells provided the cDNA or gDNA that made up the material.

CDR1 and CDR2 (germline): LGHDT, YNNKEL (reference sequence). V gave up 3 bases and J gave up 6 bases, with 8 bases separating them. The CDR3 runs to 12 residues. In the original analysis: Reference gene primer amplification in the assay estimated nucleated cell counts. This table comes from immunoSEQ multiplex PCR, and its TCRdb copy is limited to in-frame clones, with some not included. Clonal size and the V and J genes are those of that table, whereas D and trimming came from the DNA. Here the sample spans 140,000 or so clones, about 85% being singletons. Seattle participants joined during active infection and were tracked over time.

The source material was peripheral blood. This chain joins TRBV3-1 (or the pseudogene TRBV3-2) and TRBJ1-2; D is unclear. The TCR comes from a woman in her seventies with COVID-19, enrolled during active disease. The CDR3 loop reads CASSHRGNGYTF. The CDR3 nucleotides read TGTGCCAGCAGCCACCGCGGAAATGGCTACACCTTC.